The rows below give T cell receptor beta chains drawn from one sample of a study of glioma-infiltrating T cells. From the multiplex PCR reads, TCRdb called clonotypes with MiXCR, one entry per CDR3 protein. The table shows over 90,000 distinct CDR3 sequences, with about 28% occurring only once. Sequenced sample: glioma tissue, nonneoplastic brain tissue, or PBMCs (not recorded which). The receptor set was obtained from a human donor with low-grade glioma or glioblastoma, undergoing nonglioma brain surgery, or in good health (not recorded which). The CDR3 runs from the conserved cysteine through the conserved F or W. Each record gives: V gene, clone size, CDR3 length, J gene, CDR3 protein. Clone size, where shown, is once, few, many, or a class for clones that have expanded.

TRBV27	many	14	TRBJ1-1	CASSSWTGYTEAFF
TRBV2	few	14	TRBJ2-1	CASIVRGSYNEQFF
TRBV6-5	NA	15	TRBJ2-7	CASSEEGTPRSEQYF
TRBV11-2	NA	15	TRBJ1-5	CASSLAGGSNQTQHF
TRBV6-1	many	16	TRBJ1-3	CASSEGGQNGRNTIYF
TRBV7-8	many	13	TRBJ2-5	CASSGLAEETQYF
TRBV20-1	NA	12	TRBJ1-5	CSVPSGEKPQHF
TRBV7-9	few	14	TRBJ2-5	CASSLTVGRETQYF
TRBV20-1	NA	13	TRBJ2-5	CSAHGAGQETQYF
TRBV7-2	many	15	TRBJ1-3	CASSLGQLSGNTIYF
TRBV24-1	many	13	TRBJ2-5	CATGLRGRETQYF
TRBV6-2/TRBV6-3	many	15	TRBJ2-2	CASSYFGGNTGELFF
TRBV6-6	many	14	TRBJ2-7	CASSYSNEDYEQYF
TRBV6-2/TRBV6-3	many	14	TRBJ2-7	CASSYSRGEGEQYF
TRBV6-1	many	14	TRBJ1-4	CASSQQGRAQKLFF
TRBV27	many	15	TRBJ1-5	CASSYASDASQPQHF
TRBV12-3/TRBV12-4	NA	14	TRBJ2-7	CASSGRGQSYEQYF
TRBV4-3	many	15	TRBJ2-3	CASSQEVSSTDTQYF
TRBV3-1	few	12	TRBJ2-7	CASSQVGVEQYF
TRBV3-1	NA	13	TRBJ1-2	CASSQGGVYGYTF
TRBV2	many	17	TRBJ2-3	CASSERGGAGSTDTQYF
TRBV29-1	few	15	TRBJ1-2	CSAGGGPVANYGYTF
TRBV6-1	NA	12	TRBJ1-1	CASSEQGVGAFF
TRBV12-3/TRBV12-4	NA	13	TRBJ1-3	CASSGVTGNTIYF
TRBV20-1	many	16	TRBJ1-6	CSARPWVNQNNSPLHF
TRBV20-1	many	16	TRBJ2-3	CSARDQSGGGTDTQYF
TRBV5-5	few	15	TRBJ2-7	CASSSPETGGPEQYF
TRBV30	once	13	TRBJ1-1	CAWSIDGNTEASF
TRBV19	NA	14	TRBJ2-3	CASSDQRGVNTQYF
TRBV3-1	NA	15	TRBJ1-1	CASSHWGRGDTEAFF
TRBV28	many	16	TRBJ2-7	CASSSIRDTSSYEQYF
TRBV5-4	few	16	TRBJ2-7	CASSLKPGLGNYEQYF
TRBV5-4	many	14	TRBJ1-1	CASSTGLSNTEAFF
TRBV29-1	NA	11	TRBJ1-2	CSVGGGGGYTF
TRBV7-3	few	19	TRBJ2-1	CASSLTARTSGALYNEQFF
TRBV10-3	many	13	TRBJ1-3	CAIGSSSGNTIYF
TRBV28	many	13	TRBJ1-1	CASRDQVNTEAFF
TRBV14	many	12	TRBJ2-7	CASSPQALSPSF
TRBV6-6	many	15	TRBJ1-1	CASSYSGPVNTEAFF
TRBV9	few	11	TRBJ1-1	CASSTGLEAFF
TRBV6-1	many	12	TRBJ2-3	CATANRDDTQYF
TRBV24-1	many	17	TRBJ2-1	CATSDYGSGVFYNEQFF
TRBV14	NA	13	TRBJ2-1	CASSQVTFAEQFF
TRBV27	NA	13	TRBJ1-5	CAGSSPGNQPKHF
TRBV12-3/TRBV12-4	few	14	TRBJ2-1	CASGLRDLYNEQFF
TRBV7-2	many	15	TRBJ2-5	CASSSRGAERETQYF
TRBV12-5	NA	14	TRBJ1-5	CASGLTGGNQPQHF
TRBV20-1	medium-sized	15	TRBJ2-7	CSARDWNTLSYEQYF